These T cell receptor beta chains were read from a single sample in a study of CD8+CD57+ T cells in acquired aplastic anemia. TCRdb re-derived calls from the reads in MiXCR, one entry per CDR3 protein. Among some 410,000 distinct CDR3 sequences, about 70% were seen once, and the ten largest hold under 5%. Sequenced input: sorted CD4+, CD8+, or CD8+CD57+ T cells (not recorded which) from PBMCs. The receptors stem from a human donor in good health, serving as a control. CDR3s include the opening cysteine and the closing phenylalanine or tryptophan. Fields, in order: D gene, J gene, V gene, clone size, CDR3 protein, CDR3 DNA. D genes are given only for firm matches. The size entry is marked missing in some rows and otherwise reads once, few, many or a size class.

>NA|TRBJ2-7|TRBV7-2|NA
CASSLSRTTDEQYF
TGTGCCAGCAGCTTATCCCGGACAACCGACGAGCAGTACTTC
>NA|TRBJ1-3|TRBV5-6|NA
CASGQDMYAGNTIYF
TGTGCCAGCGGCCAAGATATGTACGCTGGAAACACCATATATTTT
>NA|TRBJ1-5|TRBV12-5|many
CASGLGENGNQPQHF
TGTGCTAGTGGTTTAGGGGAAAACGGCAATCAGCCCCAGCATTTT
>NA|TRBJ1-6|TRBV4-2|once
CASSWGLRPNSPLHF
TGTGCCAGCAGTTGGGGGCTCAGACCAAATTCACCCCTCCACTTT
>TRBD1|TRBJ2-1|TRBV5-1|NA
CASSLDGQGSGDEQFF
TGCGCCAGCAGCTTGGATGGACAGGGCAGCGGCGATGAGCAGTTCTTC
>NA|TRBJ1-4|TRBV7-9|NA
CASSPRAGGTYNFF
TGTGCCAGCAGCCCGCGTGCGGGAGGCACCTACAATTTTTTT
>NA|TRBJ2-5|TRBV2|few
CASSPRQSEETQYF
TGTGCCAGCAGCCCCAGACAGAGTGAAGAGACCCAGTACTTC
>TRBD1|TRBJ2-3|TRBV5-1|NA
CASSSRDRRGDTQYF
TGCGCCAGCAGCTCGCGGGACAGGAGGGGGGATACGCAGTATTTT
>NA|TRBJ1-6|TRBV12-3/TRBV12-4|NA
CASTSVPRDSPLHF
TGTGCCAGCACATCGGTTCCAAGGGATTCACCCCTCCACTTT
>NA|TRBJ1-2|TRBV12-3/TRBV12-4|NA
CASETQGFYGYTF
TGTGCCAGCGAAACACAGGGCTTCTATGGCTACACCTTC
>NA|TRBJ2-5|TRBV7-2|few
CASSLAGQPKYF
TGTGCCAGCAGCTTAGCGGGGCAGCCCAAGTACTTC
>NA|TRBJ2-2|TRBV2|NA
CASSEGGMNTPQLFF
TGTGCCAGCAGTGAAGGCGGAATGAACACACCCCAGCTGTTTTTT